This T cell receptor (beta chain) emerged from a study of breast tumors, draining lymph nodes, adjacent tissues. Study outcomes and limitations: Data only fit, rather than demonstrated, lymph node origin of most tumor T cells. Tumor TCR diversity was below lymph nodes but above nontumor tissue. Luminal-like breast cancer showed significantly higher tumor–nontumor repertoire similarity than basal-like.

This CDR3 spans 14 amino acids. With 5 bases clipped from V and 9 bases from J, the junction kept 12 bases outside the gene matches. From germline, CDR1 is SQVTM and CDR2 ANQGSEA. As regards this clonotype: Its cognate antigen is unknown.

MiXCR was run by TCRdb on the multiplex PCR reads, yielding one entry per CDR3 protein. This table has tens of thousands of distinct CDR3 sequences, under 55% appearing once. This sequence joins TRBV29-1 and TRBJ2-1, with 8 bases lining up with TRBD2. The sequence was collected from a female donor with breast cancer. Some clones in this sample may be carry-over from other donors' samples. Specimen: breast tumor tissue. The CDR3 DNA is TGCAGCGTTTATTCGGGAGGGCCTGGGCCTGAGCAGTTCTTC. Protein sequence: CSVYSGGPGPEQFF.